This T cell receptor (beta chain) is drawn from a study of blood T cell repertoires in COVID-19. The wider study: Samples representing acute and convalescent COVID-19 were sourced from the United States, Italy and Spain. In each case, the material was cDNA or gDNA derived from T cells, B-cell-depleted T cells, or PBMCs.

The CDR3 is 16 amino acids. Germline V gives CDR1 WSHSY, CDR2 SAAADI. V gave up 2 bases and J gave up 2 bases; unmatched junction bases: 5. Original handling: Reference gene primer amplification gave estimated nucleated cell counts. Generated by immunoSEQ multiplex PCR, the TCRdb table keeps only in-frame clones and is missing some. V, J and clone size were drawn from that table, and D and trimming were deduced from the DNA. The profile shows more than 250,000 clones, approximately 85% of them singletons. This receptor was obtained from a man aged 50-60 years with active or convalescent COVID-19. Input material: peripheral blood. V gene TRBV10-2 combines with J gene TRBJ2-7, with TRBD1 matching 11 bases. CDR3 in amino acids: CASSEHGTGGTYEQYF. The CDR3 DNA sequence: TGCGCCAGCAGTGAGCACGGGACAGGGGGAACCTACGAGCAGTACTTC.